The count of the clone carrying this TCR beta chain is one. The germline gene is not matched at one end of the junction; a read error may be the cause. The CDR3 is 12 amino acids. Germline-derived CDR1 and CDR2 are MGHRA and YSYEKL. The data originate from a study of CD8 T cells in Susac syndrome. TCR beta sequences were obtained from blood CD8+ and CD4+ T cells. After extraction with the RNeasy kit, roughly 0.5 to 1 ug of the RNA was reverse transcribed using random hexamers. An immunoSEQ multiplex PCR amplified TCR beta CDR3 over 54 Vbeta and 13 Jbeta. TCRdb itself ran the immunoSEQ multiplex PCR reads through MiXCR, one entry per CDR3 protein. The repertoire holds some 300,000 distinct CDR3 sequences, roughly 85% seen once, with approximately 0.11% in the top ten.

The sample was CD8+ T cells from PBMCs. The chain carries TRBV4-1 and TRBJ1-1; maybe TRBD1 (5 bases). The TCR comes from a human donor with multiple sclerosis. CDR3 DNA: TGCGCCAGTAGCCACAGGCCTACTGAAGCTTTCTTT. Translation: CASSHRPTEAFF.